What follows are 22 T cell receptor beta chains derived from one specimen sequenced in a study of T cells in Graves' hyperthyroidism and ophthalmopathy. Amplified regions were TCR beta CDR3 sequences from RNA transcripts. The study used the HTBI primer set for a first-round RT-PCR of the TCR CDR3. TCRdb analysed the multiplex PCR reads with MiXCR anew, one entry per CDR3 protein. This table has fewer than 850,000 distinct CDR3 sequences, 15% to 20% appearing once. Material: blood. The source of these receptors is a man aged 50-60 years with Graves' hyperthyroidism.

This clonotype occurred a few times. V gene TRBV27 combines with J gene TRBJ2-1, with a weak D call TRBD1 (5 bases). Trimming took off 3 bases at V and 4 bases at J, with 13 bases between the two ends. The CDR3 runs 15 residues. From germline, CDR1 is MNHEY and CDR2 SMNVEV (reference sequence). The CDR3 DNA reads as TGTGCCAGCAGTTTTAGGGCAGGACATTACAATGAGCAGTTCTTC. Amino acid sequence: CASSFRAGHYNEQFF.

On this clonotype itself: A much larger clone lies a single base off, so this may be a read error. The chain links TRBV11-2 to TRBJ2-7; 9 nucleotides match TRBD1. The CDR3 covers 15 residues. Trimming took 6 bases from V and 7 from J; bases not matched to a gene: 13. Per the germline V gene, CDR1 is SGHAT and CDR2 is FQNNGV. The CDR3 coding sequence is TGTGCCAGCAGTTTCACAGGGGGCACGAAAAGAGAGCAGTACTTC. Encoded protein: CASSFTGGTKREQYF.

This clonotype was observed many times. The chain joins TRBV28 to TRBJ2-1; D is possibly TRBD1 (6 bases). Germline V lookup: CDR1 MDHEN, CDR2 SYDVKM. The V end lost 3 bases, the J end lost 7 bases, and 10 bases lay between the germline ends. This CDR3 is 13 amino acids long. The CDR3 coding sequence is TGTGCCAGCAGTTTCGGTCAGGGGAATGAGCAGTTCTTC. This gives the protein CASSFGQGNEQFF.

This clonotype has at least ten counts. The V call is TRBV11-2, the J call TRBJ1-3, with D uncertain. Trimming stripped 5 bases from V and 2 bases from J, with 13 bases between. The CDR3 is 15 amino acids. Germline V gene sequence: CDR1 SGHAT, CDR2 FQNNGV. This CDR3 reads CASSAIVGTGNTIYF. For the CDR3, the DNA is TGTGCCAGCAGCGCTATAGTAGGGACTGGAAACACCATATATTTT.

This clonotype was picked up a small number of times. This chain joins TRBV5-5 and TRBJ2-7; either TRBD1 or TRBD2 may fit D (5 bases each). Germline CDR1 is SGHKS and CDR2 is YYEKEE (reference sequence). The CDR3 runs to 15 residues. V was clipped by 3 bases and J by 0 bases, with 13 bases between them. In nucleotides, the CDR3 is TGTGCCAGCAGCTCCGGTGGGACCCTCTCCTACGAGCAGTACTTC. This encodes CASSSGGTLSYEQYF.

V and J are TRBV14 and TRBJ2-1; 9 positions agree with TRBD2. J gave up 3 bases and V 3 bases, and 18 bases lay outside the gene matches. Germline assignment: CDR1 SGHDN and CDR2 FVKESK. This CDR3 has 20 amino acids. The CDR3 DNA reads TGTGCCAGCAGCCATGTGGTAGCGGGAGCCCATTTAGCCGACTACAATGAGCAGTTCTTC. As protein: CASSHVVAGAHLADYNEQFF.

This clonotype has ten or more counts. The chain links TRBV12-3 or TRBV12-4 to TRBJ2-7, with a tentative D call TRBD1 (6 bases). The CDR3 contains 14 residues. The V and J ends lost 1 base and 3 bases respectively, with 10 bases between them. This chain's CDR3 is CASSLGVQGYEQYF. For the CDR3, the DNA is TGTGCCAGCAGTTTAGGGGTACAGGGCTACGAGCAGTACTTC.

The genes are TRBV5-1 and TRBJ1-1; D is possibly TRBD1 (5 bases). Trimming removed 7 bases at V and 4 bases at J, with 17 bases between. Germline-derived CDR1 and CDR2 are SGHRS and YFSETQ. CDR3 length: 14 residues. The CDR3 DNA sequence: TGCGCCAGCGGCTCTGGACCGGGGGGCACTGAAGCTTTCTTT. Amino acids: CASGSGPGGTEAFF.

This clonotype was observed many times. The gene calls are TRBV10-3 and TRBJ2-3; 10 bases are a match to TRBD2. This CDR3 is 15 amino acids long. Germline V gene sequence: CDR1 ENHRY, CDR2 SYGVKD. The J segment lost 7 bases and the V segment lost 0 bases, leaving 4 bases of the junction unmatched. CDR3 sequence: CAISESSGRSYTQYF. CDR3 coding DNA: TGTGCCATCAGTGAGTCTAGCGGGAGGAGTTATACGCAGTATTTT.

The rearrangement links TRBV2 to TRBJ2-2; D is undetermined. V was pared by 7 bases and J by 4 bases, with 13 bases between. The CDR3 is made up of 14 amino acids. In germline, CDR1 is SNHLY, CDR2 FYNNEI. Here the CDR3 reads CASTIRISTGELFF. In DNA, the CDR3 is TGTGCCAGCACCATCCGAATTTCCACCGGGGAGCTGTTTTTT.

The sample holds many counts of this clonotype. The chain joins TRBV30 to TRBJ2-7, with D tentatively TRBD1 (5 bases). The V gene's germline CDR1 is GTSNPN and CDR2 SVGIG (reference sequence). The CDR3 covers 15 residues. The V end was cut by 1 base, the J end by 3 bases, with 16 bases between. This chain's CDR3 is CAWSAAGISLYEQYF. The CDR3 DNA is TGTGCCTGGAGTGCCGCAGGGATCTCCCTCTACGAGCAGTACTTC.

Only a few counts were recorded for this clonotype. The V and J genes are TRBV20-1 and TRBJ1-1; 7 bases agree with TRBD1. The V segment lost 2 bases and the J segment 0 bases; nucleotides outside the gene matches: 15. This CDR3 is 18 amino acids long. Per the germline V gene, CDR1 is DFQATT and CDR2 is SNEGSKA (reference sequence). The CDR3 loop reads CSARPRPRDRLLNTEAFF. CDR3 nucleotide sequence: TGCAGTGCTAGACCACGCCCCCGGGACAGATTACTGAACACTGAAGCTTTCTTT.

This clonotype was seen ten or more times. The chain links TRBV10-3 to TRBJ1-1; 8 nucleotides line up with TRBD1. This CDR3 comprises 15 residues. Germline CDR1 reads ENHRY; CDR2 reads SYGVKD. V lost 0 bases, J lost 5 bases, and 5 bases stayed unmatched. The CDR3 DNA sequence: TGTGCCATCAGTGAGTCCGGACAGGGTTTAACTGAAGCTTTCTTT. As protein: CAISESGQGLTEAFF.

The chain links TRBV27 to TRBJ2-3; TRBD1 is a possible D gene (5 bases). The V gene lost 3 bases and the J gene lost 4 bases, with 14 bases spanning the gap. Germline V lookup: CDR1 MNHEY, CDR2 SMNVEV (reference sequence). CDR3 length: 15 residues. The CDR3 DNA sequence: TGTGCCAGCAGTTTCATGGCTTCCAGGGCAGATACGCAGTATTTT. Translated, it gives CASSFMASRADTQYF.

This clonotype was seen ten or more times. The V call is TRBV12-3 or TRBV12-4, the J call TRBJ1-1; D gene unclear. The ends were cut back, 0 bases at V and 6 bases at J, with 2 bases in the middle. The length of the CDR3 is 11 residues. CDR3 amino acids: CASSLAAEAFF. CDR3 in DNA: TGTGCCAGCAGTTTAGCGGCTGAAGCTTTCTTT.

This clonotype occurred a few times. The V gene is TRBV4-1, the J gene TRBJ2-7; a weak D match, TRBD2 (6 bases). The CDR3 consists of 14 residues. CDR1 and CDR2 from the germline V gene are MGHRA and YSYEKL. The V end lost 5 bases, the J end lost 5 bases, and 16 bases lay between the germline ends. CDR3 coding DNA: TGCGCCAGCAGCGAGTATGGCGGGGCAGACGAGCAGTACTTC. Translated, it gives CASSEYGGADEQYF.

The chain has TRBV6-1 and TRBJ2-1, with 9 bases fitting TRBD2. Germline V gives CDR1 MNHNS, CDR2 SASEGT. CDR3 length equals 15 residues. V dropped 6 bases and J dropped 6; count of bases not matched to a gene: 9. The CDR3 loop is CASRKVGAGGNEQFF. DNA for the CDR3: TGTGCCAGCAGAAAAGTGGGAGCGGGAGGCAATGAGCAGTTCTTC.

This clonotype came up a few times. The V and J genes are TRBV7-2 and TRBJ1-6; D gene uncertain. Trimming left V 3 bases short and J 14 bases short, with 11 bases between. CDR1 is SGHTA and CDR2 is FQGNSA in the germline V gene. The CDR3 runs to 12 residues. This chain's CDR3 is CASSFNLVTLHF. CDR3 in DNA: TGTGCCAGCAGCTTCAATTTAGTCACCCTCCACTTT. Filled out from reference TRBV7-2 and TRBJ1-6, the complete variable domain reads GAGVSQSPSNKVTEKGKDVELRCDPISGHTALYWYRQSLGQGLEFLIYFQGNSAPDKSGLPSDRFSAERTGGSVSTLTIQRTQQEDSAVYLCASSFNLVTLHFGNGTRLTVT.

In its sample, this clonotype was seen many times. The chain combines TRBV2 with TRBJ2-1, with TRBD2 identical over 12 bases. The V segment lost 6 bases and the J segment 1 base; nucleotides outside the gene matches: 7. CDR3 length: 17 residues. The germline V gene encodes CDR1 SNHLY and CDR2 FYNNEI. The CDR3 loop reads CASSLSSGRGSYNEQFF. The DNA for the CDR3 is TGTGCCAGCAGCCTATCTAGCGGGAGGGGGTCCTACAATGAGCAGTTCTTC. The whole variable domain, remainder taken from reference TRBV2 and TRBJ2-1, is EPEVTQTPSHQVTQMGQEVILRCVPISNHLYFYWYRQILGQKVEFLVSFYNNEISEKSEIFDDQFSVERPDGSNFTLKIRSTKLEDSAMYFCASSLSSGRGSYNEQFFGPGTRLTVL.

The chain has TRBV6-2 or TRBV6-3 and TRBJ1-5, with 10 bases matching TRBD1. This CDR3 has 15 residues. Germline CDR1 MNHEY, CDR2 SVGEGT. Trimming took 4 bases from V and 7 from J; bases not matched to a gene: 7. The DNA for the CDR3 is TGTGCCAGCAGTTCGGACAGGGGGTTGGTGCAGCCCCAGCATTTT. This gives the protein CASSSDRGLVQPQHF.

This clonotype was picked up a small number of times. The gene calls are TRBV7-9 and TRBJ1-2; 10 bases map to TRBD1. The CDR3 has 16 amino acids. Germline V gives CDR1 SEHNR, CDR2 FQNEAQ (reference sequence). With 5 bases clipped from V and 3 bases from J, the junction kept 9 bases outside the gene matches. CDR3: CASSLQTGGADYGYTF. Here the CDR3 DNA reads TGTGCCAGCAGCCTCCAGACAGGGGGCGCCGACTATGGCTACACCTTC.

The chain employs TRBV11-2 and TRBJ2-5; maybe TRBD2 (6 bases). The V end lost 0 bases, the J end lost 5 bases, and 10 bases lay between the germline ends. CDR3 length equals 14 residues. The germline V gene has CDR1 SGHAT and CDR2 FQNNGV. The CDR3 region is CASSLDGGLETQYF. The CDR3 DNA reads as TGTGCCAGCAGCTTAGATGGGGGGTTGGAGACCCAGTACTTC. Together with reference TRBV11-2 and TRBJ2-5, the CDR3 gives the full variable domain: EAGVAQSPRYKIIEKRQSVAFWCNPISGHATLYWYQQILGQGPKLLIQFQNNGVVDDSQLPKDRFSAERLKGVDSTLKIQPAKLEDSAVYLCASSLDGGLETQYFGPGTRLLVL.